This TCR beta chain was identified during a study of monozygotic twins with inflammatory bowel disease. This CDR3 is built from 18 residues. The germline V gene encodes CDR1 SGHRS and CDR2 YFSETQ. Findings and caveats of the study: Twins with IBD were found to have lower TCRbeta diversity (inverse Simpson) than healthy co-twins. Patients received differing immunosuppressive treatments, which may have added variability to their repertoires.

UMIs were attached via template switching, each with a 6-nucleotide sample barcode. TCRdb reworked the 5' RACE reads into one entry per CDR3 protein, no DNA. The sample totals over 130,000 distinct CDR3 sequences; its top ten clones hold 2% to 3%. Points on this clonotype: The antigen is not known.

The material sequenced was blood. The rearrangement links TRBV5-1 to TRBJ2-3; with no DNA, the TCRdb D assignment of TRBD2 cannot be verified. This TCR was sampled from a human donor with ulcerative colitis or Crohn's disease, or a healthy co-twin of an affected twin (not recorded which). CDR3 amino acids: CASSLDDGFAGGPDTQYF.